The 28 T cell receptor beta chains below all came from one sample that was sequenced in a study of CD8 T cells in Susac syndrome. The authors reverse transcribed roughly 0.5 to 1 ug RNA with random hexamers. In TCRdb, the immunoSEQ multiplex PCR reads were re-called with MiXCR into one record per CDR3 protein. The table shows around 69,000 distinct CDR3 sequences, with 93% occurring only once. The sample was CD8+ T cells from PBMCs. Receptors were obtained from a human donor with Susac syndrome.

V usage is TRBV7-6 and J usage is TRBJ2-2; TRBD1 aligns across 10 bases. Germline values: CDR1 SGHVS, CDR2 FNYEAQ. J gave up 8 bases and V 2 bases, and 8 bases lay outside the gene matches. The CDR3 is 16 residues long. The CDR3 nucleotides are TGTGCCAGCAGCTTAACCCCAGGACAGGGGGTGGGGGAGCTGTTTTTT. Translation gives CASSLTPGQGVGELFF.

The chain recombines TRBV19 with TRBJ2-1; D ambiguous. The length of the CDR3 is 15 residues. Germline CDR1 reads LNHDA; CDR2 reads SQIVND (reference sequence). Trimming pared 4 bases from V and 3 bases from J, leaving 13 bases between. The CDR3 spells CASSTIRTLYNEQFF. In DNA form, the CDR3 reads TGTGCCAGTAGTACAATCAGGACCCTCTACAATGAGCAGTTCTTC.

The gene calls are TRBV6-1 and TRBJ1-1; a weak D match, TRBD1 (5 bases). Per the germline V gene, CDR1 is MNHNS and CDR2 is SASEGT. V lost 6 bases to trimming and J lost 1 base, with 12 bases between them. The CDR3 length is 14 residues. This CDR3 reads CASRNQGANTEAFF. The CDR3, as DNA: TGTGCCAGCAGGAATCAAGGGGCGAACACTGAAGCTTTCTTT.

The J gene is TRBJ1-1, the V gene TRBV29-1; no reliable D call. The ends were cut back, 1 base at V and 3 bases at J, with 15 bases in the middle. The germline V gene has CDR1 SQVTM and CDR2 ANQGSEA. CDR3 size: 15 residues. Written as DNA, the CDR3 is TGCAGCGTTGAAGTGGTCCGGATGTACGACACTGAAGCTTTCTTT. Its translation: CSVEVVRMYDTEAFF.

V and J are TRBV7-2 and TRBJ2-3, with D maybe TRBD2 (5 bases). V lost 5 bases and J lost 1, with 10 bases in between. CDR3 length equals 14 residues. Germline CDR1 is SGHTA and CDR2 is FQGNSA. In nucleotides, the CDR3 is TGTGCCAGCAGCCCAGGACTGCGCACAGATACGCAGTATTTT. It is translated as CASSPGLRTDTQYF.

This clonotype came up once. The gene calls are TRBV9 and TRBJ1-1; tentatively, D is TRBD1 (6 bases). V was clipped by 0 bases and J by 5 bases, with 26 bases between them. This CDR3 is built from 19 residues. Germline V gene sequence: CDR1 SGDLS, CDR2 YYNGEE. CDR3 amino acids: CASSVALGTPYTGNTEAFF. The CDR3 DNA is TGTGCCAGCAGCGTAGCACTAGGGACACCTTACACCGGAAATACTGAAGCTTTCTTT.

The rearrangement links TRBV9 to TRBJ2-7; D gene unclear. The CDR3 consists of 17 residues. CDR1 and CDR2 from the germline V gene are SGDLS and YYNGEE. Trimming removed 1 base from V and 1 base from J, with 18 bases in between. CDR3: CASSVSGVGHPSYEQYF. The CDR3 DNA sequence: TGTGCCAGCAGCGTAAGTGGGGTTGGGCATCCGTCCTACGAGCAGTACTTC. The whole variable domain, filled in from reference TRBV9 and TRBJ2-7, reads DSGVTQTPKHLITATGQRVTLRCSPRSGDLSVYWYQQSLDQGLQFLIQYYNGEERAKGNILERFSAQQFPDLHSELNLSSLELGDSALYFCASSVSGVGHPSYEQYFGPGTRLTVT.

The chain couples TRBV5-1 to TRBJ1-1; 9 bases are a match to TRBD1. The junction had 2 bases not matched to a gene; V was cut back by 7 bases and J by 1 base. Germline V gives CDR1 SGHRS, CDR2 YFSETQ. This CDR3 region has 13 residues. CDR3 amino acids: CASGTGQNTEAFF. The CDR3 DNA sequence: TGCGCCAGCGGGACAGGGCAGAACACTGAAGCTTTCTTT.

This sequence joins TRBV20-1 and TRBJ2-7; TRBD2 aligns across 9 bases. This CDR3 region has 13 residues. After removal of 0 bases from V and 6 bases from J, the junction contained 3 bases not matched to a gene. CDR1 and CDR2 from the germline V gene are DFQATT and SNEGSKA (reference sequence). CDR3 nucleotide sequence: TGCAGTGCTAGAGATCCGCGGGAGGGCGAGCAGTACTTC. Amino acids: CSARDPREGEQYF.

The chain couples TRBV27 to TRBJ1-1, with D possibly TRBD1 on 6 matching bases. Germline V gene sequence: CDR1 MNHEY, CDR2 SMNVEV (reference sequence). Trimming took off 4 bases at V and 4 bases at J, with 13 bases between the two ends. The CDR3 has 14 residues. This chain's CDR3 is CASSYAGVPTEAFF. In nucleotides, the CDR3 is TGTGCCAGCAGTTACGCAGGGGTGCCCACTGAAGCTTTCTTT.

J is TRBJ2-3 and V is TRBV6-4; 12 bases align to TRBD2. The CDR3 has 15 residues. Trimming took 6 bases from V and 2 from J; bases not matched to a gene: 3. Germline V gene sequence: CDR1 MRHNA, CDR2 SNTAGT. For the CDR3, the DNA is TGTGCCAGCAGCCGACTAGCGGGGGACACAGATACGCAGTATTTT. It codes for CASSRLAGDTDTQYF.

The rearrangement uses TRBV28 and TRBJ1-1; tentatively, D is TRBD1 (6 bases). The germline V gene has CDR1 MDHEN and CDR2 SYDVKM. The CDR3 covers 13 residues. Trimming took off 10 bases at V and 5 bases at J, with 17 bases between the two ends. CDR3 residues: CANQKQGRTEAFF. The CDR3 region has the DNA TGTGCCAACCAAAAGCAGGGGAGGACTGAAGCTTTCTTT. The entire variable domain, with the rest obtained from reference TRBV28 and TRBJ1-1, is as follows: DVKVTQSSRYLVKRTGEKVFLECVQDMDHENMFWYRQDPGLGLRLIYFSYDVKMKEKGDIPEGYSVSREKKERFSLILESASTNQTSMYLCANQKQGRTEAFFGQGTRLTVV.

This chain joins TRBV5-4 and TRBJ2-3, with 8 bases matching TRBD1. V trimming: 4 bases; J trimming: 3 bases; junction bases outside the gene matches: 7. The length of the CDR3 is 15 residues. From germline, CDR1 is SGHNT and CDR2 YYREEE (reference sequence). The CDR3 region is CASSLTGVGTDTQYF. Here the CDR3 DNA reads TGTGCCAGCAGCCTGACAGGGGTTGGGACAGATACGCAGTATTTT.

The chain combines TRBV15 with TRBJ1-2; D is unresolved. CDR3 length equals 16 residues. Germline loops: CDR1 LNHNV, CDR2 YYDKDF (reference sequence). Deletions cut 0 bases from V and 4 bases from J, with 15 bases between. The DNA for the CDR3 is TGTGCCACCAGCAGAGATCAGAGCGTTCCACTCTATGGCTACACCTTC. Protein: CATSRDQSVPLYGYTF.

The chain carries TRBV20-1 and TRBJ2-3; 12 bases are a match to TRBD2. The germline V gene has CDR1 DFQATT and CDR2 SNEGSKA (reference sequence). CDR3 length: 16 amino acids. V was clipped by 2 bases and J by 0 bases; unmatched bases: 3. CDR3 in amino acids: CSARKGTSGSTDTQYF. The CDR3 region has the DNA TGCAGTGCTAGAAAAGGGACTAGCGGGAGCACAGATACGCAGTATTTT.

The chain employs TRBV20-1 and TRBJ1-2; D is unresolved. The germline V and J ends were trimmed by 0 bases and 4 bases, with 12 bases remaining between them. Germline CDR1 reads DFQATT; CDR2 reads SNEGSKA (reference sequence). There are 14 residues in the CDR3. The CDR3 coding sequence is TGCAGTGCTAGAGACCGACGGAGCCTCTATGGCTACACCTTC. As protein: CSARDRRSLYGYTF.

The chain couples TRBV10-2 to TRBJ2-7; D could derive from TRBD1 or TRBD2 (5 bases each). CDR1 is WSHSY, CDR2 SAAADI, per germline. Trimming removed 2 bases from V and 5 bases from J, with 10 bases in between. This CDR3 spans 13 amino acids. In nucleotides, the CDR3 is TGCGCCAGCAGTGAGGAGGGGCCTGACGAGCAGTACTTC. Protein: CASSEEGPDEQYF.

V and J are TRBV5-4 and TRBJ2-1; TRBD2 matches at 8 bases. Germline CDR1 SGHNT, CDR2 YYREEE (reference sequence). The V segment lost 2 bases and the J segment 7 bases; nucleotides outside the gene matches: 2. This CDR3 comprises 13 residues. In DNA form, the CDR3 reads TGTGCCAGCAGCTTTAGCGGGGCTAATGAGCAGTTCTTC. Translated, it gives CASSFSGANEQFF.

This chain uses TRBV7-8 with TRBJ2-1, with TRBD2 as a possible D gene (6 bases). Germline CDR1 SGHVS, CDR2 FQNEAQ. The germline V and J ends were trimmed by 1 base and 5 bases, with 12 bases remaining between them. CDR3 length: 15 residues. The CDR3 sequence is CASSLGRSGHNEQFF. The CDR3 DNA sequence: TGTGCCAGCAGCTTAGGTCGTAGCGGTCACAATGAGCAGTTCTTC.

The V call is TRBV3-1, the J call TRBJ2-1; D is possibly TRBD1 or TRBD2 (6 bases each). The CDR3 is made up of 15 amino acids. Germline V gives CDR1 LGHDT, CDR2 YNNKEL (reference sequence). V lost 4 bases, J lost 5 bases, and 15 bases lay in between. CDR3 sequence (DNA): TGTGCCAGCAGCCGAGGGGGGCAAGGCGACAATGAGCAGTTCTTC. It codes for CASSRGGQGDNEQFF.

The chain joins TRBV7-9 to TRBJ2-7; TRBD1 agrees at 9 bases. The CDR3 has 14 amino acids. V gave up 6 bases and J gave up 3 bases; unmatched junction bases: 6. CDR1 SEHNR and CDR2 FQNEAQ come from the germline V gene (reference sequence). CDR3 bases: TGTGCCAGCAGTCCCGGGACAGGGCTCTACGAGCAGTACTTC. Translating it yields CASSPGTGLYEQYF.

The V call is TRBV4-3, the J call TRBJ2-5; D is tentatively TRBD1 or TRBD2 (6 bases each). The CDR3 contains 16 residues. The germline V and J ends were trimmed by 7 bases and 5 bases, with 23 bases remaining between them. Per germline, CDR1 LGHNA and CDR2 YSLEER. CDR3: CASIKNLGGRSETQYF. CDR3 nucleotide sequence: TGCGCCAGCATCAAAAACCTAGGGGGGAGGTCGGAGACCCAGTACTTC.

The genes are TRBV29-1 and TRBJ2-5; 8 nucleotides align to TRBD2. J was trimmed by 5 bases and V by 7 bases; bases with no gene match: 30. From germline, CDR1 is SQVTM and CDR2 ANQGSEA. The CDR3 contains 20 residues. CDR3 in amino acids: CSAASSDPTNRREVGETQYF. The CDR3 coding sequence is TGCAGCGCGGCCAGTTCGGACCCTACTAACCGGCGGGAGGTAGGCGAGACCCAGTACTTC.

This clonotype was counted once. V and J are TRBV5-4 and TRBJ2-7; perhaps TRBD2 as D (6 bases). CDR3 length equals 14 residues. Trimming removed 5 bases at V and 2 bases at J, with 14 bases between. The germline V gene has CDR1 SGHNT and CDR2 YYREEE (reference sequence). The CDR3 sequence: CASSFTGVPYEQYF. CDR3 nucleotides: TGTGCCAGCAGTTTTACGGGGGTCCCCTACGAGCAGTACTTC.

V usage is TRBV30 and J usage is TRBJ2-1; unclear D gene. The germline V and J ends were trimmed by 2 bases and 5 bases, with 13 bases remaining between them. Germline loops: CDR1 GTSNPN, CDR2 SVGIG (reference sequence). CDR3 length equals 14 residues. The CDR3 loop reads CAWSPPPGDNEQFF. The CDR3, as DNA: TGTGCCTGGAGTCCGCCCCCAGGAGACAATGAGCAGTTCTTC.

This chain links TRBV19 with TRBJ2-2; 8 nucleotides agree with TRBD2. The CDR3 contains 14 residues. Looked up from germline, CDR1 is LNHDA and CDR2 is SQIVND (reference sequence). The ends lost 11 bases at V and 2 bases at J; junction bases unmatched: 7. The DNA of the CDR3 is TGTGCCGTAGCGGGGCAGAGCAACACCGGGGAGCTGTTTTTT. It translates to CAVAGQSNTGELFF.

This clonotype was found a few times. The chain employs TRBV2 and TRBJ1-1; D uncertain. V was trimmed by 3 bases and J by 3 bases, leaving 5 bases between them. Germline V lookup: CDR1 SNHLY, CDR2 FYNNEI. The CDR3 is 12 residues long. Written as DNA, the CDR3 is TGTGCCAGCAGTGATAGATACACTGAAGCTTTCTTT. Translated, it gives CASSDRYTEAFF.

The genes are TRBV6-4 and TRBJ2-6, with D unclear. The ends were cut back, 5 bases at V and 5 bases at J, with 19 bases in the middle. This CDR3 is built from 17 residues. CDR1 is MRHNA, CDR2 SNTAGT, per germline. CDR3 region: CASSTGCSQSRANVLTF. The CDR3 DNA reads as TGTGCCAGCAGTACCGGGTGCTCACAAAGTCGGGCCAACGTCCTGACTTTC.